This is a list of T cell receptor beta chains from one sample in a study of metastatic and nonmetastatic thyroid tumors. From the PCR reads, TCRdb re-called clones with MiXCR. The profile covers approximately 16,000 clones, with 30% to 40% appearing a single time and roughly 13% taken by the ten largest. Sequencing was done on a sample of tumor tissue. The receptors come from a male donor with papillary thyroid cancer or a benign thyroid nodule (not recorded which). Some clones in this sample may be carry-over from other donors' samples. Both conserved end residues are part of each CDR3. Each record gives: V gene, D gene, clone size, J gene, CDR3 DNA, CDR3 protein. The D gene is left open where the match is weak. The size entry is marked missing in some rows and otherwise reads once, few, many or a size class.

v_call: TRBV19
d_call: -
clone_size: medium-sized
j_call: TRBJ1-1
cdr3_nt: TGTGCCAGTAGTTGGACGGCAGGGAGGAACACTGAAGCTTTCTTT
cdr3_aa: CASSWTAGRNTEAFF

v_call: TRBV7-9
d_call: -
clone_size: medium-sized
j_call: TRBJ2-7
cdr3_nt: TGTGCCAGCAGCTTAAGCGCGTTATCCCGCTACGAGCAGTACTTC
cdr3_aa: CASSLSALSRYEQYF

v_call: TRBV6-1
d_call: -
clone_size: -
j_call: TRBJ1-5
cdr3_nt: TGTGCCAGCAGTGACAGGAATCAGCCCCAGCATTTT
cdr3_aa: CASSDRNQPQHF

v_call: TRBV7-2
d_call: -
clone_size: -
j_call: TRBJ1-2
cdr3_nt: TGTGCCAGCAGCTTAGAGTCCCACAGAAGCTATGGCTACACCTTC
cdr3_aa: CASSLESHRSYGYTF

v_call: TRBV10-1
d_call: -
clone_size: medium-sized
j_call: TRBJ2-1
cdr3_nt: TGCGCCAGCAGTGAGTCCGGCCATCTCTACAATGAGCAGTTCTTC
cdr3_aa: CASSESGHLYNEQFF

v_call: TRBV24-1
d_call: TRBD2
clone_size: medium-sized
j_call: TRBJ2-5
cdr3_nt: TGTGCCACCAGTTCCAGCGGGGGTGGAGAGACCCAGTACTTC
cdr3_aa: CATSSSGGGETQYF

v_call: TRBV6-1
d_call: TRBD1
clone_size: many
j_call: TRBJ1-2
cdr3_nt: TGTGCCAGCAGTGAGGGACAGGGGGCTAACTATGGCTACACCTTC
cdr3_aa: CASSEGQGANYGYTF

v_call: TRBV2
d_call: TRBD2
clone_size: many
j_call: TRBJ2-7
cdr3_nt: TGTGCCAGCATGTCCCGGGGGGGGGGTTACGAGCAGTACTTC
cdr3_aa: CASMSRGGGYEQYF

v_call: TRBV6-1
d_call: TRBD2
clone_size: -
j_call: TRBJ2-7
cdr3_nt: TGTGCCAGCCAAACAGGGCAGACTAGCGACGAGCAGTACTTC
cdr3_aa: CASQTGQTSDEQYF

v_call: TRBV30
d_call: -
clone_size: -
j_call: TRBJ2-7
cdr3_nt: TGTGCCTGGAGTGGATCAGGCGACCGATACGAGCAGTACTTC
cdr3_aa: CAWSGSGDRYEQYF

v_call: TRBV11-1
d_call: -
clone_size: -
j_call: TRBJ1-1
cdr3_nt: TGTGCCAGCAGCCGGGCCCCGGGGACTGAAGCTTTCTTT
cdr3_aa: CASSRAPGTEAFF

v_call: TRBV6-1
d_call: TRBD1
clone_size: few
j_call: TRBJ1-1
cdr3_nt: TGTGCCAGCAGCCCCCGGACAGGGGGCAGTGGAAACACTGAAGCTTTCTTT
cdr3_aa: CASSPRTGGSGNTEAFF

v_call: TRBV20-1
d_call: TRBD2
clone_size: many
j_call: TRBJ2-7
cdr3_nt: TGCAGTCTCGAGCGGGAGGTTTACGAGCAGTACTTC
cdr3_aa: CSLEREVYEQYF

v_call: TRBV10-3
d_call: -
clone_size: many
j_call: TRBJ2-7
cdr3_nt: TGTGCCATCAGTGGGAGCTCCTACGAGCAGTACTTC
cdr3_aa: CAISGSSYEQYF

v_call: TRBV5-4
d_call: -
clone_size: -
j_call: TRBJ2-1
cdr3_nt: TGTGCCAGGAGCTTGTTGGGCTACAATGAGCAGTTATTC
cdr3_aa: CARSLLGYNEQLF

v_call: TRBV12-3/TRBV12-4
d_call: -
clone_size: few
j_call: TRBJ2-5
cdr3_nt: TGTGCCAGCAGTGCGGAGTTGGTAGAGACCCAGTACTTC
cdr3_aa: CASSAELVETQYF

v_call: TRBV9
d_call: TRBD1
clone_size: -
j_call: TRBJ2-7
cdr3_nt: TGTGCCAGCAGCGTAGGGGGACAGGGCTATTACGAGCAGTACTTC
cdr3_aa: CASSVGGQGYYEQYF

v_call: TRBV7-6
d_call: -
clone_size: -
j_call: TRBJ1-2
cdr3_nt: TGTGCCAGCTGCTTAGTCGCCCATCCCTATGGCTTCACCTTC
cdr3_aa: CASCLVAHPYGFTF

v_call: TRBV6-4
d_call: -
clone_size: many
j_call: TRBJ1-1
cdr3_nt: TGTGCCAGCAGTGAGGGGGCGAACACTGAAGCTTTCTTT
cdr3_aa: CASSEGANTEAFF

v_call: TRBV6-1
d_call: TRBD2
clone_size: many
j_call: TRBJ2-4
cdr3_nt: TGTGCCAGCAGTGACCGGGCGGGGGGGCCGAACATTCAGTACTTC
cdr3_aa: CASSDRAGGPNIQYF

v_call: TRBV5-1
d_call: -
clone_size: many
j_call: TRBJ2-1
cdr3_nt: TGCGCCAGCAGCTTGGACGGCCCCGTTCGAGATGAGCAGTTCTTC
cdr3_aa: CASSLDGPVRDEQFF

v_call: TRBV5-6
d_call: -
clone_size: -
j_call: TRBJ1-2
cdr3_nt: TGTGCCAGCAGCCTACGAATTGGACGCAACAACTATGGCTACACCTTC
cdr3_aa: CASSLRIGRNNYGYTF

v_call: TRBV7-3
d_call: TRBD1
clone_size: -
j_call: TRBJ1-2
cdr3_nt: TGTGCCAGCAGCTTAACGGGACAGACTAACTATGGCTACACCTTC
cdr3_aa: CASSLTGQTNYGYTF

v_call: TRBV5-6
d_call: TRBD1
clone_size: many
j_call: TRBJ2-5
cdr3_nt: TGTGCCAGCAGCTGGGACAGTAAACAAGAGACCCAGTACTTC
cdr3_aa: CASSWDSKQETQYF

v_call: TRBV12-3/TRBV12-4
d_call: -
clone_size: medium-sized
j_call: TRBJ2-1
cdr3_nt: TGTGCCAGCAGTCATGGGACTTCCTACAATGAGCAGTTCTTC
cdr3_aa: CASSHGTSYNEQFF

v_call: TRBV11-1
d_call: -
clone_size: -
j_call: TRBJ2-1
cdr3_nt: TGTGCCAGCAGCCCAGAAGGGGAGGTCGGCTACAATGAGCAGTTCTTC
cdr3_aa: CASSPEGEVGYNEQFF

v_call: TRBV10-3
d_call: -
clone_size: -
j_call: TRBJ2-7
cdr3_nt: TGTGCCATCGCGGGCAGCTCCTACGAGCAGTACTTC
cdr3_aa: CAIAGSSYEQYF

v_call: TRBV5-1
d_call: TRBD1
clone_size: -
j_call: TRBJ2-7
cdr3_nt: TGCGCCAGCAGCTTGGCCGGGACAGGGGCCTCCTACGAGCAGTACTTC
cdr3_aa: CASSLAGTGASYEQYF

v_call: TRBV2
d_call: TRBD1
clone_size: medium-sized
j_call: TRBJ2-7
cdr3_nt: TGTGCCAGCAGTGTGTCGCAGGGGGAAAGCGAGCAGTACTTC
cdr3_aa: CASSVSQGESEQYF

v_call: TRBV11-1
d_call: TRBD1
clone_size: -
j_call: TRBJ1-5
cdr3_nt: TGTGCCAGTAGCTTGAGGACAGGGGGGAATCAGCCCCAGCATTTT
cdr3_aa: CASSLRTGGNQPQHF

v_call: TRBV28
d_call: TRBD1
clone_size: -
j_call: TRBJ2-1
cdr3_nt: TGTGCCTGCAGTTTACTGGGGACAGGGCGGAGCAATGAGCAGTTCTTC
cdr3_aa: CACSLLGTGRSNEQFF

v_call: TRBV16
d_call: -
clone_size: -
j_call: TRBJ2-7
cdr3_nt: TGTGCCAGCAGCCAAGCAGGTTCTTCCTACGAGCAGTACTTC
cdr3_aa: CASSQAGSSYEQYF

v_call: TRBV7-8
d_call: TRBD1
clone_size: -
j_call: TRBJ1-5
cdr3_nt: TGTGCCAGCAGCTTAGCGAGGACAGGGCCCAATCAGCCCCAGCATTTT
cdr3_aa: CASSLARTGPNQPQHF

v_call: TRBV6-2/TRBV6-3
d_call: -
clone_size: few
j_call: TRBJ2-7
cdr3_nt: TGTGCCAGCAGTTACGGCAGCAGGGCCTCCTACGAGCAGTACTTC
cdr3_aa: CASSYGSRASYEQYF